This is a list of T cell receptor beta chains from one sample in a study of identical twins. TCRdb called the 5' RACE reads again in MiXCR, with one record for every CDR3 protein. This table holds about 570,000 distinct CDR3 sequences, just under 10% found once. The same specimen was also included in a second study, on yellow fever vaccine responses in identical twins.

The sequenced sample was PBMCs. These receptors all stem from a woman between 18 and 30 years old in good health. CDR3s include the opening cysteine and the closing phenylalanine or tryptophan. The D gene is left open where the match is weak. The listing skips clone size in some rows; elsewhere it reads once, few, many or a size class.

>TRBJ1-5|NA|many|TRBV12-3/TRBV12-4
TGTGCCGCCGGGGACGGCAATCAGCCCCAGCATTTT
CAAGDGNQPQHF
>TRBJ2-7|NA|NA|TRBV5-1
TGCGCCAGCAGCTCTTCCGGGAAGAACTCCTACGAGCAGTACTTC
CASSSSGKNSYEQYF
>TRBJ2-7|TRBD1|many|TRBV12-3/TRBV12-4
TGTGCCAGCAGTAGGGGACAGGGAGGATTGTACTTC
CASSRGQGGLYF
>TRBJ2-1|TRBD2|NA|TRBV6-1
TGTGCCAGCACCGGGACTAGCGGATCCAATGAGCAGTTCTTC
CASTGTSGSNEQFF
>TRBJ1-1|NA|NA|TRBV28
TGTGCCAGCAGTTCACTCTTGCAAGAAGCTTTCTTT
CASSSLLQEAFF
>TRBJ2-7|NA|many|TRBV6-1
TGTGCCAGCAGGCCCAGCCCGGGACGTTGGATCTACGAGCAGTACTTC
CASRPSPGRWIYEQYF
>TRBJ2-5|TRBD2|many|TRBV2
TGTGCCAGCATACTAGCGGGACAAGAGACCCAGTACTTC
CASILAGQETQYF
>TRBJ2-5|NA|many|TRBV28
TGTGCCAGCATTCACGGAGGGGGTCGGGAGACCCAGTACTTC
CASIHGGGRETQYF
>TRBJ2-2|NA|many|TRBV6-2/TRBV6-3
TGTGCCAGCAGTTACCCGGTGAGGTGGAACACCGGGGAGCTGTTTTTT
CASSYPVRWNTGELFF
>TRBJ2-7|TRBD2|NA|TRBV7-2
TGTGCCAGCAGCTTTAAACCCTCTAGCGGAGGTTACGAGCAGTACTTC
CASSFKPSSGGYEQYF
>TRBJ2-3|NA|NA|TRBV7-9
TGTGCCAGCAGCAACCCGACTCGTCCCACAGATACGCAGTATTTT
CASSNPTRPTDTQYF
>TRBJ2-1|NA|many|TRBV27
TGTGCCAGCAAATCGACCGACAGAACTACCAATGAGCAGTTCTTC
CASKSTDRTTNEQFF
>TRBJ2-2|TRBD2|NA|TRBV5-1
TGCGCCAGCAGCTTGCAACTAGCGGGAGGCTTCACCGGGGAGCTGTTTTTT
CASSLQLAGGFTGELFF
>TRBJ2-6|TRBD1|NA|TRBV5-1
TGCGCCAGCAGCTTGGGGGGACAGGTGTATGGGGCCAACGTCCTGACTTTC
CASSLGGQVYGANVLTF
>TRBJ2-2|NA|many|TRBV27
TGTGCCAGCAGTCCCAGGCGGAACACCGGGGAGCTGTTTTTT
CASSPRRNTGELFF
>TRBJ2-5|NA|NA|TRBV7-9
TGTGCCAGCAGCTTGGGAACAGGGGGGGTCCAAGAGACCCAGTACTTC
CASSLGTGGVQETQYF
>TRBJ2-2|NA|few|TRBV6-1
TGTGCCAGCAGTGAATTCGCTAAGAACACCGGGGAGCTGTTTTTT
CASSEFAKNTGELFF
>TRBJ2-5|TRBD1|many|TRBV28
TGTGCCAGCAGTTCAAACTTCCCCTTGACAGGGCGACTGGCGACCCAGTACTTC
CASSSNFPLTGRLATQYF
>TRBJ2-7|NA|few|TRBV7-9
TGTGCCAGCAGCTCACGGGTCAGGGATGGCGAGCAGTACTTC
CASSSRVRDGEQYF
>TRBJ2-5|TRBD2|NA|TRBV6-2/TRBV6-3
TGTGCCAGCAGTTACTCGGGAGCGGGAGTAAAGACCCAGTACTTC
CASSYSGAGVKTQYF
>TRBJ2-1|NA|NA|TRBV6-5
TGTGCCAGCAGTTACTCCGACAGGAAACTCCCAAGCTCCTACAATGAGCAGTTCTTC
CASSYSDRKLPSSYNEQFF
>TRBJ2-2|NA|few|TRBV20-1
TGCAGTGCCCCCTTCATGATCACCGGGGAGCTGTTTTTT
CSAPFMITGELFF
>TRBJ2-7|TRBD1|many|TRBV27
TGTGCCAGCAGTGTTCCGGGACAGGGGGCCTGGGAGCAGTACTTC
CASSVPGQGAWEQYF
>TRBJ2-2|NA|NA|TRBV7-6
TGTGCCAGCAGCTTAGCGTCCCCAAACAGTAAGAACACCGGGGAGCTGTTTTTT
CASSLASPNSKNTGELFF
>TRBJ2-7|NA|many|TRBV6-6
TGTGCCAGCTCCCGGTCCGAGGAGCAGTACTTC
CASSRSEEQYF
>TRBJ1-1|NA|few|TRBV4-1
TGCGCCAGCAGCCCATCAGAGATGAACACTGAAGCTTTCTTT
CASSPSEMNTEAFF
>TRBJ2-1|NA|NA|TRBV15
TGTGCCACCAGCAGAGCGAGCGGGTCCTACAATGAGCAGTTCTTC
CATSRASGSYNEQFF
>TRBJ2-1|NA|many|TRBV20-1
TGCAGTGCTAGAACAGGGCGAGGTGAGCAGTTCTTC
CSARTGRGEQFF
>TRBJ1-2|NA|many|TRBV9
TGTGCCAGCGGGGCAGACGGTTTGTCCTATGGCTACACCTTC
CASGADGLSYGYTF
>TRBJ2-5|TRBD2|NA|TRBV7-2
TGTGCCAGCAGCTTACTGACTAGCGGATACCAAGAGACCCAGTACTTC
CASSLLTSGYQETQYF
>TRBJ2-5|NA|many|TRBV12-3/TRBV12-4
TGTGCCACCGCCAAAGGAAGCACAGAGACCCAGTACTTC
CATAKGSTETQYF
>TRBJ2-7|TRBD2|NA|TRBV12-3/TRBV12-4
TGTGCCAGCCAGCGGGACCGCCCTTACTACGAGCAGTACTTC
CASQRDRPYYEQYF
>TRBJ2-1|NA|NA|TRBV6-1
TGTGCCAGCAACGTTGTGGGGTACAATGAGCAGTTCTTC
CASNVVGYNEQFF
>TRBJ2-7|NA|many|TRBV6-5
TGTGCCAGCAGTATCTGCTACGAGCAGTACTTC
CASSICYEQYF
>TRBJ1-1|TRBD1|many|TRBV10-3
TGTGCCATCGGGGACAGTATTAACACTGAAGCTTTCTTT
CAIGDSINTEAFF
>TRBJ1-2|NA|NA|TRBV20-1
TGCAGTGCTAGAGACCGGGGACCGGGCATAGGTGGCTACACCTTC
CSARDRGPGIGGYTF
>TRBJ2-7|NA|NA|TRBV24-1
TGTGCCACCAGTGATTCAACAGGGAGACCTGCGCAGTACTTC
CATSDSTGRPAQYF
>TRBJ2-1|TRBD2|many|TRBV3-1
TGTGCCAGCAGCCCCACTCGGGGGGGCTACAATGAGCAGTTCTTC
CASSPTRGGYNEQFF
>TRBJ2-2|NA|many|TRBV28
TGTGCCAGCAGACTAGCTCGTTACGGTGGGGAGCTGTTTTTT
CASRLARYGGELFF
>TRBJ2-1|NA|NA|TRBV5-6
TGTGCCAGCAGCTTGGGACAAAATCTTTTATACAATGAGCAGTTCTTC
CASSLGQNLLYNEQFF
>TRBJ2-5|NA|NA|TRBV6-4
TGTGCCAGCAGCCGCGATGAAAAAGAGACCCAGTACTTC
CASSRDEKETQYF
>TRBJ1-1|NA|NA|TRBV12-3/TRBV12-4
TGTGCCAGCAGGGGAAGGGGAATCACTGAAGCTTTCTTT
CASRGRGITEAFF
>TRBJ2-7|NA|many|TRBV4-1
TGCGCCAGCAGCCAAGTCTCTGACAGAAGCTCCTACGAGCAGTACTTC
CASSQVSDRSSYEQYF
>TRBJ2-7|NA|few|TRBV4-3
TGCGCCAGCAGCCAAAGGGGCAGGGTGGACGAGCAGTACTTC
CASSQRGRVDEQYF
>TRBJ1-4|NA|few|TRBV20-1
TGCAGTGCTAGAGAAGGGACAATTGGTGAAAAACTGTTTTTT
CSAREGTIGEKLFF
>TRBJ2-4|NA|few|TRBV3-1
TGTGCCAGCAGCCAACGGGATCTTATAGCCAAAAACATTCAGTACTTC
CASSQRDLIAKNIQYF
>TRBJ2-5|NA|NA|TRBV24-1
TGTGCCACCAGTGGCGGAGTACAAGAGACCCAGTACTTC
CATSGGVQETQYF
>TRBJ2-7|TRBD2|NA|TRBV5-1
TGCGCCAGCAGCCCGGGGCGGGACTACTCCTACGAGCAGTACTTC
CASSPGRDYSYEQYF
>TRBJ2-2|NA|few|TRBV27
TGTGCCAACCAACCGGGACACTCGAACACCGGGGAGCTGTTTTTT
CANQPGHSNTGELFF
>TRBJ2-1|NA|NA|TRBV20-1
TGCAGTGCTAGGGGGACTTTTAGCCCTTACAATGAGCAGTTCTTC
CSARGTFSPYNEQFF